The entry below gives a single T cell receptor beta chain sequence along with its context. Antigen unknown. The data belong to a study of read filtering for tumor transcriptome and immune sequencing. Turning to the study itself: By R-ISS, stages I, II and III held 8, 16 and 7 patients. Whole-transcriptome libraries were prepared after DNase treatment. Whole-study results and caveats: Without single-read clonotypes, shared clonotype proportions correlated more between IR-seq and RNA-seq. Sorted CD138-negative bone marrow cells were not purified T cells.

This CDR3 has 14 amino acids. The germline gives CDR1 MNHNY, CDR2 SVGAGI (reference sequence). V was clipped by 6 bases and J by 2 bases; unmatched bases: 1. From roughly 390 ng of RNA, a library with molecular barcoded alpha/delta and beta/gamma adaptors was made. TCRdb re-derived calls from the reads in MiXCR, one entry per CDR3 protein. Of about 30,000 distinct CDR3 sequences in the sample, roughly 18% were seen once. The clonotype originates from a donor aged 40 or over with multiple myeloma. The sequenced sample consisted of a population of CD138-negative cells sorted from bone marrow. The V and J genes are TRBV6-6 and TRBJ2-6; 7 bases align to TRBD1. The CDR3 DNA follows: TGTGCCAGCAGACAGGGGACTGGGGCCAACGTCCTGACTTTC. As protein: CASRQGTGANVLTF.